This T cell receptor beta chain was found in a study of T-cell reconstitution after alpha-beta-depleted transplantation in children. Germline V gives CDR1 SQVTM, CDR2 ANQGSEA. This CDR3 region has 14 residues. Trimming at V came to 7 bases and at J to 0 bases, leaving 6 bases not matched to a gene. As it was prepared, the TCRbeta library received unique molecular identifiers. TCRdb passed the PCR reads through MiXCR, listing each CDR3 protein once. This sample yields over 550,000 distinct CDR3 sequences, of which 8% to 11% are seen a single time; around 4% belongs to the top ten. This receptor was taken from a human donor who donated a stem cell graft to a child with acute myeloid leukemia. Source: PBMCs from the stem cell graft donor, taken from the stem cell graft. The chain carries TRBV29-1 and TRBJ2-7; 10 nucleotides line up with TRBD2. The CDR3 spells CSAGGLASSYEQYF. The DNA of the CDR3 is TGCAGCGCGGGGGGACTAGCGAGCTCCTACGAGCAGTACTTC.